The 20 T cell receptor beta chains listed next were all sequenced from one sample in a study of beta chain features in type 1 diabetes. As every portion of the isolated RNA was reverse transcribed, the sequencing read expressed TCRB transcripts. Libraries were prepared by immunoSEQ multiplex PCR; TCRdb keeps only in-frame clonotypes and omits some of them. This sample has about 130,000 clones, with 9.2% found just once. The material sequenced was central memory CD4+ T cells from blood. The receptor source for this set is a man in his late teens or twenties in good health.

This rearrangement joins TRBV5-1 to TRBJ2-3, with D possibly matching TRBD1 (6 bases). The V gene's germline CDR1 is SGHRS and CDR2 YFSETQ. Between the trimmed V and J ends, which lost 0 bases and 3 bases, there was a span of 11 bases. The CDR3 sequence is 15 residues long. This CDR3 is CASSLDRGGTDTQYF. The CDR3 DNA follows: TGCGCCAGCAGCTTGGATAGAGGGGGAACAGATACGCAGTATTTT. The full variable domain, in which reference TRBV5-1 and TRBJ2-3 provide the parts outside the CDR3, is KAGVTQTPRYLIKTRGQQVTLSCSPISGHRSVSWYQQTPGQGLQFLFEYFSETQRNKGNFPGRFSGRQFSNSRSEMNVSTLELGDSALYLCASSLDRGGTDTQYFGPGTRLTVL.

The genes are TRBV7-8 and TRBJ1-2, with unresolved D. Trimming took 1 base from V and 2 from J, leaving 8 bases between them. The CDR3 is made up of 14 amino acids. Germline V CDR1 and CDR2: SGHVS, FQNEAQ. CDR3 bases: TGTGCCAGCAGCTTAGACACAGAGAACTATGGCTACACCTTC. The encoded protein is CASSLDTENYGYTF.

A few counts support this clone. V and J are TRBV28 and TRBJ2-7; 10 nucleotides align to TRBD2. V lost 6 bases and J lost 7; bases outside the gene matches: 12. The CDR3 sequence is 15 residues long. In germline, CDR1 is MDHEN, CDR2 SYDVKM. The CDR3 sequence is CASSSGGAVSGEQYF. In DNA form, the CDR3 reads TGTGCCAGCAGCAGCGGGGGGGCAGTGTCCGGGGAGCAGTACTTC.

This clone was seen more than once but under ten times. CDR3 sequence (DNA): TGTGCCAGCAGCGGCCTTGACGGGGCTTTCTTT. This encodes CASSGLDGAFF. This sequence joins TRBV9 and TRBJ1-1; no reliable D call. The CDR3 is 11 residues long. Germline CDR1 is SGDLS and CDR2 is YYNGEE. The V gene lost 3 bases and the J gene lost 11 bases, with 11 bases spanning the gap.

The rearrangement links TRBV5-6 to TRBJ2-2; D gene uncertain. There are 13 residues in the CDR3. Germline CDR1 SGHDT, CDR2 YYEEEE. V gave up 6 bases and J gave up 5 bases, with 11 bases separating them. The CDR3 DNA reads TGTGCCAGCACCAGGTATTGGACCGGGGAGCTGTTTTTT. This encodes CASTRYWTGELFF.

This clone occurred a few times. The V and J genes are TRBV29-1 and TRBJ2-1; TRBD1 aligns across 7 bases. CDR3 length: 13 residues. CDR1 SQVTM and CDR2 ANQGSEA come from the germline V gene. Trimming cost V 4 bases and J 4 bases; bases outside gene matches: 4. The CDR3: CSVGGTVYNEQFF. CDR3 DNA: TGCAGCGTTGGAGGGACAGTTTACAATGAGCAGTTCTTC.

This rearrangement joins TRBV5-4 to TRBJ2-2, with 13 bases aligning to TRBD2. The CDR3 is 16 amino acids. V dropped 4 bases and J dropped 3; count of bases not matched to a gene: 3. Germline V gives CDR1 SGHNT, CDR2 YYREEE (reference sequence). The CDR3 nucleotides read TGTGCCAGCAGCACCGGACTAGCGGGGGACACCGGGGAGCTGTTTTTT. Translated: CASSTGLAGDTGELFF.

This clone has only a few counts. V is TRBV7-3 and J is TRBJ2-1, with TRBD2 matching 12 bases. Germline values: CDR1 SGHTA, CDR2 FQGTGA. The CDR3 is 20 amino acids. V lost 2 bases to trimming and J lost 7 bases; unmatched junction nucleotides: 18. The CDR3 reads CASSLQATSGGGLRVNEQFF. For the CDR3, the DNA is TGTGCCAGCAGCTTACAGGCGACTAGCGGGGGAGGTTTGAGGGTGAATGAGCAGTTCTTC.

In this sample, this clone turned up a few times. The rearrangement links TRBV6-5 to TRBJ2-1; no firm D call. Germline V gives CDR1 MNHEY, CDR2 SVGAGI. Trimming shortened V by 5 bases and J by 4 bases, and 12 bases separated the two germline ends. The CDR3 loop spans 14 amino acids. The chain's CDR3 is CASSVRSTYNEQFF. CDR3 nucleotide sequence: TGTGCCAGCAGTGTAAGATCTACTTACAATGAGCAGTTCTTC.

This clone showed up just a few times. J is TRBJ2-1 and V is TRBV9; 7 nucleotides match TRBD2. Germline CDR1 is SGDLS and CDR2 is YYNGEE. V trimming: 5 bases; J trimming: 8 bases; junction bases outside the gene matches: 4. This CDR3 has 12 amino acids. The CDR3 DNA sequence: TGTGCCAGCAGGGGGGGAGGGGATGAGCAGTTCTTC. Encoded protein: CASRGGGDEQFF.

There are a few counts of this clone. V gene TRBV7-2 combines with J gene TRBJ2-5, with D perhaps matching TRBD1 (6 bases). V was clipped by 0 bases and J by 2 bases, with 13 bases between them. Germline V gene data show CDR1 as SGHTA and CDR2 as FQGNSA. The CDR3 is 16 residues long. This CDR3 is CASSLASQGGQETQYF. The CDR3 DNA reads TGTGCCAGCAGCTTAGCGTCACAGGGCGGTCAAGAGACCCAGTACTTC.

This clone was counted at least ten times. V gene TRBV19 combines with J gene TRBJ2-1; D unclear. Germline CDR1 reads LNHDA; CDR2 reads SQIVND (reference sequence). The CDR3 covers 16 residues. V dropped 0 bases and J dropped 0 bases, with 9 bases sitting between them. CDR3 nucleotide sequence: TGTGCCAGTAGTATAGATCGCTCCGGCTCCTACAATGAGCAGTTCTTC. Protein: CASSIDRSGSYNEQFF.

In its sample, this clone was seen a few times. The CDR3 DNA is TGTGCCAGCTCACCACCAATTGGTCAGGGGGGCCTACTGTTTTTT. Protein: CASSPPIGQGGLLFF. The chain recombines TRBV18 with TRBJ1-4; 7 bases align to TRBD1. Germline CDR1 reads KGHSH; CDR2 reads LQKENI. This CDR3 has 15 amino acids. After removal of 0 bases from V and 13 bases from J, the junction contained 11 bases not matched to a gene.

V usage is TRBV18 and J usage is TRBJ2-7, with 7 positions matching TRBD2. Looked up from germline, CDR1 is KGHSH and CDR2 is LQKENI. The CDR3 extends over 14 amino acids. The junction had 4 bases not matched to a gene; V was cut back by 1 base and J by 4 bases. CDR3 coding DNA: TGTGCCAGCTCACCACGACCACTAGCGTACGAGCAGTACTTC. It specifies CASSPRPLAYEQYF.

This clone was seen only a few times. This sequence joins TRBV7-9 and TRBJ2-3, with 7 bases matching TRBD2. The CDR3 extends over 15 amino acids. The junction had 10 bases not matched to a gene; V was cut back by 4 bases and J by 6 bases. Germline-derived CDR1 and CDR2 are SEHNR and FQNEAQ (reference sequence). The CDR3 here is CASSSTTGGLDTQYF. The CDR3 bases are TGTGCCAGCAGCTCAACTACCGGGGGGTTGGATACGCAGTATTTT.

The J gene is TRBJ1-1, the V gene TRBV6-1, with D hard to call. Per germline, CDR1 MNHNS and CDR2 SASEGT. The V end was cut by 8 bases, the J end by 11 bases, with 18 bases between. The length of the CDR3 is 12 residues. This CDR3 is CASHKEGGMAFF. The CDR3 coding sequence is TGTGCCAGCCATAAAGAGGGCGGAATGGCTTTCTTT.

The CDR3 region is CASSRTSGSNEQFF. In DNA form, the CDR3 reads TGTGCCAGCAGTCGGACTAGCGGGAGCAATGAGCAGTTCTTC. This rearrangement joins TRBV6-4 to TRBJ2-1; the match to TRBD2 covers 13 bases. Germline CDR1 MRHNA, CDR2 SNTAGT. V shed 5 bases and J 6 bases; nucleotides not matched to a gene: 1. The length of the CDR3 is 14 residues.

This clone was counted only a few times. The CDR3 region is CSVPLPYGGQDTQYF. CDR3 DNA sequence: TGCAGCGTTCCTTTACCTTACGGGGGGCAGGATACGCAGTATTTT. The J gene is TRBJ2-3, the V gene TRBV29-1; possibly TRBD2 for D (7 bases). The CDR3 has 15 amino acids. The V gene lost 5 bases and the J gene lost 6 bases, with 21 bases spanning the gap. Germline CDR1 is SQVTM and CDR2 is ANQGSEA.

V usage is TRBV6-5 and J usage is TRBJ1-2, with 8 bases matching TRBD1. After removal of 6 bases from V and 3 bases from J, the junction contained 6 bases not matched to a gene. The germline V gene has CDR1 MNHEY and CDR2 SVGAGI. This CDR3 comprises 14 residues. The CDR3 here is CASSPDRGHYGYTF. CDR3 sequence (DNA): TGTGCCAGCAGCCCCGACAGGGGCCACTATGGCTACACCTTC.

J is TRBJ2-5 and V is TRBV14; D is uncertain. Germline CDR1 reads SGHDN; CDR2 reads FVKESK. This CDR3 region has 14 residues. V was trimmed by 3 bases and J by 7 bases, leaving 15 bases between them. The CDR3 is CASSQSVLVGTQYF. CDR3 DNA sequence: TGTGCCAGCAGCCAGTCCGTGCTAGTCGGGACCCAGTACTTC.